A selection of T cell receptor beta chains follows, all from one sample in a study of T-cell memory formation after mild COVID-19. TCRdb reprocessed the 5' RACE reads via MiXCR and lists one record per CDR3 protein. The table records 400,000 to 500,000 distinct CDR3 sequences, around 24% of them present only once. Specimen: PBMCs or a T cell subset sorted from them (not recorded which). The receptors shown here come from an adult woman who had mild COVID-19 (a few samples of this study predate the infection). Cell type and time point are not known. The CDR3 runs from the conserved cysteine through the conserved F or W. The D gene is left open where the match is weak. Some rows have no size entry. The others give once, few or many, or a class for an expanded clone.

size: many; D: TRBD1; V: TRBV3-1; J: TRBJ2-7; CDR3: CASSPGQGSYEQYF; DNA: TGTGCCAGCAGCCCGGGACAGGGGTCCTACGAGCAGTACTTC
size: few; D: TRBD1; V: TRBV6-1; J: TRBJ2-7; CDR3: CAIAPGTGLYEQYF; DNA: TGTGCCATCGCCCCCGGGACAGGGCTCTACGAGCAGTACTTC
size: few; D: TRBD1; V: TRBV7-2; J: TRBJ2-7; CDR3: CASSLVTGKSHEQYF; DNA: TGTGCCAGCAGCTTAGTGACAGGGAAGTCCCACGAGCAGTACTTC
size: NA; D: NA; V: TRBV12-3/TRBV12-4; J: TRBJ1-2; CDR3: CASSYTRVTNYGYTF; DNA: TGTGCCAGCAGTTATACCAGAGTGACTAACTATGGCTACACCTTC
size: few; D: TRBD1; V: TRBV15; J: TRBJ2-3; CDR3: CATSRDLGQGGDTQYF; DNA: TGTGCCACCAGCAGAGATCTGGGACAGGGAGGAGATACGCAGTATTTT
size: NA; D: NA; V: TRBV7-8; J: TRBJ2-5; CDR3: CASRPWGDQETQYF; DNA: TGTGCCAGCAGGCCATGGGGGGACCAAGAGACCCAGTACTTC
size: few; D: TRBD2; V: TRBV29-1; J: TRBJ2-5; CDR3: CSARPGTTPRETQYF; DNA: TGCAGCGCCCGACCCGGGACTACCCCCCGAGAGACCCAGTACTTC
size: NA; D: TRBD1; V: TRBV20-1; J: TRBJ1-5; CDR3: CSGTTGGGNQPQHF; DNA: TGCAGTGGCACGACAGGGGGCGGAAATCAGCCCCAGCATTTT
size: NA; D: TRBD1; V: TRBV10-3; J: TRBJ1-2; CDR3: CAINPGTARTYGYTF; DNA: TGTGCCATCAATCCTGGGACAGCCCGGACGTATGGCTACACCTTC
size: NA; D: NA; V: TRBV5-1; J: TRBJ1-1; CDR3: CASSSQDPADTEAFF; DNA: TGCGCCAGCAGCTCCCAAGACCCCGCGGACACTGAAGCTTTCTTT
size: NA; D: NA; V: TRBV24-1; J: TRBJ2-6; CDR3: CATSDFDAGAGANVLTF; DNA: TGTGCCACCAGTGATTTTGACGCAGGTGCTGGGGCCAACGTCCTGACTTTC
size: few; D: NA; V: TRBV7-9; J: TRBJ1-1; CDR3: CASSPRMVQGTEAFF; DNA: TGTGCCAGCAGCCCGAGAATGGTTCAAGGCACTGAAGCTTTCTTT
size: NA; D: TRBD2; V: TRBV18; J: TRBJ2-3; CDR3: CASSPGLAGLGGTDTQYF; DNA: TGTGCCAGCTCACCGGGACTAGCGGGCCTCGGGGGCACAGATACGCAGTATTTT
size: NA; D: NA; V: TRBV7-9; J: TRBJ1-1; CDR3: CASSPTIGNTEAFF; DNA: TGTGCCAGCAGCCCGACCATCGGGAACACTGAAGCTTTCTTT
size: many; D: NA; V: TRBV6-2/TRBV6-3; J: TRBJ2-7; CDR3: CASRDTGAQQYF; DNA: TGTGCCAGCAGGGATACGGGCGCCCAGCAGTACTTC
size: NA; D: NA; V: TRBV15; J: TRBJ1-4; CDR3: CATSRDPSGGEKLFF; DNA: TGTGCCACCAGCAGAGATCCCTCCGGGGGTGAAAAACTGTTTTTT
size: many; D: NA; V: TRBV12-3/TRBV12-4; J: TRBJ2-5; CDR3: CASSSGTPGVETQYF; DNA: TGTGCCAGCAGTTCCGGGACCCCGGGCGTGGAGACCCAGTACTTC
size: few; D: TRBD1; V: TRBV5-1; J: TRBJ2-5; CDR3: CASSLVTGTGLDFKTQYF; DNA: TGCGCCAGCAGCTTGGTTACGGGGACAGGGCTCGACTTTAAGACCCAGTACTTC
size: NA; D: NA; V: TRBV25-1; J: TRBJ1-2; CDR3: CASSEFGEGGYTF; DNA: TGTGCCAGCAGTGAATTTGGGGAAGGCGGCTACACCTTC
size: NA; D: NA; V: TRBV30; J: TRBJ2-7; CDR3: CAWGGLPYEQYF; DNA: TGTGCCTGGGGTGGACTGCCCTACGAGCAGTACTTC
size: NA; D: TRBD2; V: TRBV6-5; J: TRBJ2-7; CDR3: CASHPSGRGFYEQYF; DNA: TGTGCCAGTCACCCTAGCGGGAGAGGGTTCTACGAGCAGTACTTC
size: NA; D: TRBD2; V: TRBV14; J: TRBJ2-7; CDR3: CASSQGGFLAAADEQYF; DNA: TGTGCCAGCAGCCAAGGGGGGTTCCTAGCGGCCGCCGACGAGCAGTACTTC
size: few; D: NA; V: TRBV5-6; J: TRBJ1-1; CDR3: CASSPGWNTEAFF; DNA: TGTGCCAGCAGCCCAGGGTGGAACACTGAAGCTTTCTTT
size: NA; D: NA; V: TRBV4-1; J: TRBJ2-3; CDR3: CASSPLDSADTQYF; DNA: TGCGCCAGCAGCCCTTTGGACAGTGCAGATACGCAGTATTTT
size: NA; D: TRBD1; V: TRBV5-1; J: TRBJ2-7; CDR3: CASSSGQGGREQYF; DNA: TGCGCCAGCAGCTCCGGACAGGGGGGACGTGAGCAGTACTTC
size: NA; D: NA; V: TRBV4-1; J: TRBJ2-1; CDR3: CASSQPTRGRGEQFF; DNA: TGCGCCAGCAGCCAGCCGACTCGCGGGCGGGGTGAGCAGTTCTTC
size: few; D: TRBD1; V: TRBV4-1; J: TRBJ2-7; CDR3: CASSHGQGVDEQYF; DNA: TGCGCCAGCAGCCACGGACAGGGGGTAGACGAGCAGTACTTC
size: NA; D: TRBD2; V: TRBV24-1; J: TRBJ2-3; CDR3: CATSDPRTSGITDTQYF; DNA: TGTGCCACCAGTGACCCCCGGACTAGCGGGATAACAGATACGCAGTATTTT